This is a list of T cell receptor beta chains from one sample in a study of cytomegalovirus exposure and HLA in healthy donors. Measured with immunoSEQ multiplex PCR; TCRdb has only the in-frame clones, and not every one. The sample has about 110,000 clones, 95% seen once. Sequencing was done on a sample of PBMCs. Receptors were obtained from a woman under 30 in good health and CMV-seronegative. CDR3s leave out the opening cysteine and the closing phenylalanine or tryptophan. Each record gives: V gene, clone size, J gene, CDR3 protein. Clone size is stated in some rows and not others, as once, few, many or a class when expanded.

V: TRBV29-1; size: NA; J: TRBJ2-7; CDR3: SVADGTYEQY
V: TRBV6-5; size: NA; J: TRBJ1-5; CDR3: ASSYGAGNQPQH
V: TRBV16; size: NA; J: TRBJ2-3; CDR3: ASMVRTSTDTQY
V: TRBV4-2; size: NA; J: TRBJ2-5; CDR3: ASSQEASRGETQY
V: TRBV4-1; size: NA; J: TRBJ1-3; CDR3: ASSQGLGNTIY
V: TRBV7-6; size: once; J: TRBJ2-1; CDR3: ASSLGHPGNNEQF
V: TRBV27; size: NA; J: TRBJ2-7; CDR3: ASRTYGNSYEQY
V: TRBV7-8; size: NA; J: TRBJ2-3; CDR3: ASSWGQGRSDTQY
V: TRBV2; size: NA; J: TRBJ1-6; CDR3: ASSAHGSSYNSPLH
V: TRBV27; size: NA; J: TRBJ2-2; CDR3: ASSRQGTSANTGELF
V: TRBV5-6; size: NA; J: TRBJ2-5; CDR3: ASSLTVPLWASPETQY
V: TRBV5-1; size: NA; J: TRBJ1-6; CDR3: ASSLRQGLSSYNSPLH
V: TRBV30; size: NA; J: TRBJ2-5; CDR3: ATLRTGGETQY
V: TRBV6-5; size: once; J: TRBJ1-1; CDR3: ASSVSGTGRLAF
V: TRBV7-9; size: NA; J: TRBJ1-4; CDR3: ASSSSGQLLVVEKLF
V: TRBV7-8; size: NA; J: TRBJ2-7; CDR3: ASSPGSVYEQY
V: TRBV5-8; size: NA; J: TRBJ2-3; CDR3: ASGRRLAATDTQY
V: TRBV6-6; size: NA; J: TRBJ2-1; CDR3: ASSRTSGRYNEQF
V: TRBV5-1; size: NA; J: TRBJ2-1; CDR3: ASSARDRGLFDEQF
V: TRBV28; size: NA; J: TRBJ1-1; CDR3: ASSLLGAGGTEAF
V: TRBV5-3; size: NA; J: TRBJ2-1; CDR3: ARSLAGTEQF
V: TRBV29-1; size: NA; J: TRBJ1-5; CDR3: SVEGGDNQPQH
V: TRBV28; size: NA; J: TRBJ2-5; CDR3: ASRPPGLRSTQY
V: TRBV5-6; size: NA; J: TRBJ1-6; CDR3: ASTPAGAGNSPLH
V: TRBV6-6; size: NA; J: TRBJ2-7; CDR3: ASSYPGTGPTYEQY
V: TRBV6-4; size: NA; J: TRBJ2-2; CDR3: ASSEYGTANTGELF
V: TRBV6-5; size: NA; J: TRBJ1-1; CDR3: ASRSPDRGSSEAF
V: TRBV29-1; size: NA; J: TRBJ2-1; CDR3: SVVSSRSYNEQF
V: TRBV5-1; size: NA; J: TRBJ1-2; CDR3: ASSAGGQGNYGYT
V: TRBV6-1; size: NA; J: TRBJ2-7; CDR3: ASYRPVEQY
V: TRBV18; size: NA; J: TRBJ1-1; CDR3: ASSPPTETEAF
V: TRBV5-6; size: NA; J: TRBJ2-2; CDR3: ASSFTSGSNTGELF
V: TRBV5-8; size: NA; J: TRBJ2-3; CDR3: ASSFLGASTDTQY
V: TRBV6-5; size: NA; J: TRBJ1-2; CDR3: ASRPLQVNYGYT
V: TRBV7-3; size: NA; J: TRBJ2-2; CDR3: ASSNSYEGVYTGELF
V: TRBV7-2; size: once; J: TRBJ2-7; CDR3: ASSLGGRGTYEQY
V: TRBV5-1; size: NA; J: TRBJ2-3; CDR3: ASSWPRGAGSTDTQY
V: TRBV19; size: NA; J: TRBJ2-3; CDR3: ASSIQAGGIDTQY
V: TRBV18; size: NA; J: TRBJ2-1; CDR3: ASSYGGANEQF
V: TRBV7-9; size: few; J: TRBJ2-5; CDR3: ASSAYDRSYQETQY
V: TRBV4-2; size: NA; J: TRBJ2-3; CDR3: ASSATGTGERTDTQY
V: TRBV19; size: NA; J: TRBJ2-7; CDR3: ASRPGQGSSSSYEQY
V: TRBV19; size: once; J: TRBJ2-5; CDR3: ASSIPSSETQY
V: TRBV2; size: NA; J: TRBJ1-1; CDR3: ASRRDGTEAF
V: TRBV2; size: NA; J: TRBJ1-1; CDR3: ASSGVMNPNTEAF
V: TRBV28; size: NA; J: TRBJ2-7; CDR3: ATQGVETPYEQY